One and the same sample provided the 19 T cell receptor beta chains below, sequenced in a study of Ad26.COV2.S vaccination and SARS-CoV-2 variants. Sequenced by immunoSEQ multiplex PCR; TCRdb stores in-frame clones only, minus some. The sample shows 350,000 to 600,000 clones, approximately 90% of them seen only once. Sample treatment: 15 to 20 received Ad26.COV2.S at low or high dose, single or two shots; about 5 received placebo; per-sample allocation not given. Day 63 after the first injection of vaccine or placebo was the sampling time. The source was peripheral blood, collected in a trial of Ad26.COV2.S vaccine versus placebo. The source is a person between 18 and 65 years old who received the Ad26.COV2.S COVID-19 vaccine or a placebo.

V is TRBV28 and J is TRBJ1-1; D uncertain. The V end was cut by 3 bases, the J end by 10 bases, with 18 bases between. Germline CDR1 reads MDHEN; CDR2 reads SYDVKM. The CDR3 runs to 14 residues. CDR3 in amino acids: CASSFNGVGVGAFF. In DNA form, the CDR3 reads TGTGCCAGCAGTTTTAATGGGGTCGGGGTCGGAGCTTTCTTT.

The V gene is TRBV11-2, the J gene TRBJ1-1, with unresolved D. In germline, CDR1 is SGHAT, CDR2 FQNNGV. This CDR3 has 12 residues. Trimming removed 5 bases at V and 6 bases at J, with 10 bases between. This CDR3 reads CASSAGRSEAFF. DNA for the CDR3: TGTGCCAGCAGCGCTGGACGGTCTGAAGCTTTCTTT.

The chain has TRBV5-1 and TRBJ2-1, with 10 bases identical to TRBD2. In germline, CDR1 is SGHRS, CDR2 YFSETQ. Trimming removed 0 bases from V and 7 bases from J; junction bases left unmatched: 4. CDR3 length: 15 residues. CDR3 nucleotides: TGCGCCAGCAGCTTGGTACTAGCGGGGTTAAATGAGCAGTTCTTC. Translating it yields CASSLVLAGLNEQFF. The full variable domain, in which reference TRBV5-1 and TRBJ2-1 provide the parts outside the CDR3, is KAGVTQTPRYLIKTRGQQVTLSCSPISGHRSVSWYQQTPGQGLQFLFEYFSETQRNKGNFPGRFSGRQFSNSRSEMNVSTLELGDSALYLCASSLVLAGLNEQFFGPGTRLTVL.

The CDR3 region has the DNA TGTGCCAGCAGCTCGACAGCTAGCAATCAGCCCCAGCATTTT. This codes for CASSSTASNQPQHF. V gene TRBV6-2 or TRBV6-3 combines with J gene TRBJ1-5, with D maybe TRBD1 (5 bases). This CDR3 comprises 14 residues. Trimming stripped 6 bases from V and 0 bases from J, with 9 bases between. Germline V CDR1 and CDR2: MNHEY, SVGEGT.

This chain links TRBV2 with TRBJ2-3, with 7 bases identical to TRBD2. V shed 2 bases and J 6 bases; nucleotides not matched to a gene: 11. The germline V gene has CDR1 SNHLY and CDR2 FYNNEI. This CDR3 has 16 amino acids. In DNA form, the CDR3 reads TGTGCCAGCAGTGAACTTACGCGGAGGGGAGGGGATACGCAGTATTTT. Translation: CASSELTRRGGDTQYF.

This sequence joins TRBV3-1 (or the pseudogene TRBV3-2) and TRBJ1-2, with 8 bases identical to TRBD1. The CDR3 spans 17 residues. The germline V gene has CDR1 LGHDT and CDR2 YNNKEL (reference sequence). The V segment lost 4 bases and the J segment 2 bases; nucleotides outside the gene matches: 12. CDR3 region: CASSLSDRDRRNYGYTF. CDR3 in DNA: TGTGCCAGCAGCCTATCGGACAGGGACCGAAGGAACTATGGCTACACCTTC.

This chain links TRBV19 with TRBJ2-7; possibly TRBD1 or TRBD2 for D (5 bases each). The CDR3 has 16 residues. V dropped 3 bases and J dropped 3 bases, with 18 bases sitting between them. The germline V gene encodes CDR1 LNHDA and CDR2 SQIVND (reference sequence). CDR3 residues: CASSMRGTLGRYEQYF. The CDR3 nucleotides are TGTGCCAGTAGTATGAGGGGAACGCTCGGCCGCTACGAGCAGTACTTC.

This sequence joins TRBV19 and TRBJ2-3, with 7 bases aligning to TRBD2. V lost 8 bases to trimming and J lost 2 bases; unmatched junction nucleotides: 7. From germline, CDR1 is LNHDA and CDR2 SQIVND (reference sequence). CDR3 size: 14 residues. CDR3 loop: CASWGGYLTDTQYF. In nucleotides, the CDR3 is TGTGCCAGTTGGGGGGGGTACCTCACAGATACGCAGTATTTT.

This clone was seen a handful of times. The chain carries TRBV6-5 and TRBJ1-1, with TRBD1 matching 7 bases. CDR1 is MNHEY, CDR2 SVGAGI, per germline. The CDR3 covers 15 residues. Germline trimming cut 2 bases from V and 1 base from J; bases unmatched to any gene: 4. CDR3 sequence (DNA): TGTGCCAGCAGTTACCTAGGGACAGCGAACACTGAAGCTTTCTTT. It translates to CASSYLGTANTEAFF.

The chain couples TRBV6-6 to TRBJ1-1; TRBD1 aligns across 8 bases. CDR1 is MNHNY, CDR2 SVGAGI, per germline (reference sequence). This CDR3 contains 13 residues. J was trimmed by 7 bases and V by 4 bases; bases with no gene match: 5. CDR3 nucleotides: TGTGCCAGCAGTTTCCGGGGACAGGATGAAGCTTTCTTT. This encodes CASSFRGQDEAFF.

This clone has just one count. V and J are TRBV3-1 (or the pseudogene TRBV3-2) and TRBJ2-1; D tentatively reads TRBD1 or TRBD2 (5 bases each). Germline CDR1 and CDR2: LGHDT and YNNKEL (reference sequence). The CDR3 totals 19 residues. Trimming left V 0 bases short and J 0 bases short, with 18 bases between. CDR3 amino acids: CASSQDSGRTSSSYNEQFF. CDR3 coding DNA: TGTGCCAGCAGCCAAGATTCGGGACGGACTTCGAGCTCCTACAATGAGCAGTTCTTC.

The chain employs TRBV7-2 and TRBJ2-2; perhaps TRBD2 as D (5 bases). The ends were cut back, 3 bases at V and 4 bases at J, with 12 bases in the middle. Germline CDR1 SGHTA, CDR2 FQGNSA. This CDR3 has 15 residues. The CDR3, as DNA: TGTGCCAGCAGCTTCGGACGGGGTGGCACCGGGGAGCTGTTTTTT. Translating gives CASSFGRGGTGELFF. Drawing the rest from reference TRBV7-2 and TRBJ2-2, the complete variable domain is GAGVSQSPSNKVTEKGKDVELRCDPISGHTALYWYRQSLGQGLEFLIYFQGNSAPDKSGLPSDRFSAERTGGSVSTLTIQRTQQEDSAVYLCASSFGRGGTGELFFGEGSRLTVL.

The chain carries TRBV5-1 and TRBJ2-6, with D possibly called TRBD1 or TRBD2 (5 bases each). Between the trimmed V and J ends, which lost 2 bases and 3 bases, there was a span of 9 bases. CDR3 length: 15 residues. Germline loops: CDR1 SGHRS, CDR2 YFSETQ. The DNA of the CDR3 is TGCGCCAGCAGCTTTCGGGGCCTTGGGGCCAACGTCCTGACTTTC. Its translation is CASSFRGLGANVLTF. Full variable domain (rest looked up from reference TRBV5-1 and TRBJ2-6): KAGVTQTPRYLIKTRGQQVTLSCSPISGHRSVSWYQQTPGQGLQFLFEYFSETQRNKGNFPGRFSGRQFSNSRSEMNVSTLELGDSALYLCASSFRGLGANVLTFGAGSRLTVL.

The gene calls are TRBV7-9 and TRBJ2-1; D is ambiguous. Trimming removed 3 bases at V and 5 bases at J, with 8 bases between. The CDR3 consists of 13 residues. The germline gives CDR1 SEHNR, CDR2 FQNEAQ (reference sequence). CDR3: CASSLLDDNEQFF. The CDR3 DNA reads TGTGCCAGCAGCTTGCTCGATGACAATGAGCAGTTCTTC.

J is TRBJ1-4 and V is TRBV5-5, with 9 bases matching TRBD1. The junction had 12 bases not matched to a gene; V was cut back by 5 bases and J by 10 bases. The CDR3 is 15 residues long. The germline V gene has CDR1 SGHKS and CDR2 YYEKEE (reference sequence). The CDR3 is CASSTRDRVDGKLFF. DNA of the CDR3: TGTGCCAGCAGTACTCGGGACAGGGTAGACGGAAAACTGTTTTTT.

This chain connects TRBV30 to TRBJ1-3; the D gene is possibly TRBD1 (6 bases). V gave up 0 bases and J gave up 2 bases, with 8 bases separating them. The CDR3 runs to 14 residues. Germline V lookup: CDR1 GTSNPN, CDR2 SVGIG (reference sequence). The CDR3 DNA is TGTGCCTGGAGTGTTGGGGGGCCTGGAAACACCATATATTTT. It is translated as CAWSVGGPGNTIYF.

This clone occurred once. J is TRBJ2-1 and V is TRBV18; the match to TRBD1 covers 7 bases. With V trimmed by 4 bases and J by 1 base, 4 bases remained unmatched. Germline V CDR1 and CDR2: KGHSH, LQKENI. The CDR3 consists of 15 residues. The CDR3 nucleotides read TGTGCCAGCTCACATTCGGGACAGTCCTACAATGAGCAGTTCTTC. Translated: CASSHSGQSYNEQFF.

The CDR3, as DNA: TGTGCCAGCAGCCCGGGTCAAACAGATACGCAGTATTTT. It yields the protein CASSPGQTDTQYF. The chain employs TRBV5-6 and TRBJ2-3; the D is unclear. CDR3 length: 13 amino acids. Germline V lookup: CDR1 SGHDT, CDR2 YYEEEE. V gave up 4 bases and J gave up 3 bases, with 9 bases separating them.

The CDR3 DNA reads as TGTGCCAGCAGTTATTCCAGGGAGTATCCCCAGTACTTC. This sequence encodes CASSYSREYPQYF. The chain employs TRBV6-5 and TRBJ2-7; D might be TRBD1 or TRBD2, each matching 5 bases. The germline V gene encodes CDR1 MNHEY and CDR2 SVGAGI. This CDR3 spans 13 amino acids. Trimming removed 3 bases from V and 10 bases from J, with 16 bases in between.